The TCR beta chain described here comes from a study of blood T cell repertoires in COVID-19 (TCRdb year 2020). Study-wide context: Samples covering the acute and convalescent phases of COVID-19 were provided by collaborators in the United States, Italy and Spain. The sample metadata nearly always contained a de-identified subject ID, COVID-19 status, age in years and sex. The material from the prospective study consisted of cDNA or gDNA derived from T cells, B-cell-depleted T cells, or PBMCs. The dataset comprised deeply sampled blood TCRbeta repertoires from subjects exposed to, actively infected with, or recovered from COVID-19. Samples were obtained from the ongoing ImmuneRACE study (first 160 participants) and from 950 to 1,500 subjects provided by 6 global collaborators. Where HLA class I and class II types were available, the types were taken from metadata supplied by the sample provider, not from assay-based typing. The repertoires were released in a freely available public database meant as a resource for research on the immune response to SARS-CoV-2. Paper-wide results and their limitations: Clinical and demographic metadata were provided uncurated, with the amount varying by source and participant.

This clone was counted a single time. Its antigen remains unidentified. Base-call qualities are not available, and no considerably larger clone is one nucleotide away. The immunoSEQ Assay, a bias-controlled multiplex PCR, was used to amplify TCRbeta CDR3 regions from genomic DNA. Regarding the original processing steps: The number of nucleated cells in each sample was estimated by amplification of reference gene primers within the assay. To quantify the absolute abundance of each unique TCRbeta CDR3 rearrangement, sequence reads were collapsed and filtered. Productive Simpson clonality was computed per sample as the square root of Simpson's diversity index over productive rearrangements. Sourced from immuneACCESS, this table was stored by TCRdb with only in-frame sequences that have V and J called. A share of the clones is absent; for the studies checked, an unresolved V gene accounts for under half, and the remainder has no known explanation. The DNA was the basis for D and trimming; V, J and clone size are from that table. The sample table records fewer than 75,000 clones; 85% to 90% of these occur just once. The leading ten clones occupy approximately 4.4% of the sample.

The collaborating institutions used their own protocols to collect whole blood in K2EDTA tubes. Collaborator samples were shipped for TCRbeta analysis as frozen whole blood, isolated PBMCs, or DNA extracted from either sample type. The sequence came from a man aged 50-60 years with active COVID-19. The sample was peripheral blood.

The nucleotide sequence reads as follows: TGTGCCAGCAGTTTAGGCGCAGGGAACTATGGCTACACCTTC. This codes for CASSLGAGNYGYTF. Here the chain combines TRBV28 and TRBJ1-2, and perhaps TRBD1 as D gene, on 5 matching bases. V is shortened by 2 bases, J by 2 bases, and the region joining them spans 9 bases. From the cysteine through the phenylalanine, the CDR3 covers 14 amino acids. Only the CDR3 region is kept as DNA, spanning 42 bases read in frame from base 1. The germline V gene supplies CDR1 MDHEN and CDR2 SYDVKM.